This T cell receptor beta chain was captured in a study of blood T cells in healthy people across ages. Whole-study findings and limits: Diversity estimates from one million T cells were considered underestimates.

This clonotype appeared a few times. Its antigen remains unknown. This CDR3 comprises 15 residues. Deletions cut 2 bases from V and 4 bases from J, with 15 bases between. Per germline, CDR1 ENHRY and CDR2 SYGVKD. Next came a second PCR, run for about 6 to 11 cycles, which used a sample-barcoded 5' primer along with a J-beta primer mix. TCRdb reanalysed the 5' RACE reads using MiXCR and keeps one entry per CDR3 protein. This sample has about 930,000 distinct CDR3 sequences, with almost 30% found just once. Caucasian individuals from Russia who were healthy and aged roughly 6 to 95 acted as donors. This same sample was also taken into another study, of T cells of mothers and their children. That study adds: Thymic selection molds TCR recombination output in a comparable way in related and unrelated pairs. The authors identified no persistent microchimeric T cell clones.

Sequenced: blood. The chain carries TRBV10-3 and TRBJ2-7; the D gene is possibly TRBD2 (6 bases). This clonotype was obtained from a woman in her thirties or forties in good health. CDR3 nucleotide sequence: TGTGCCATCAGTGAGGGTAGCGGCCCCCCTTACGAGCAGTACTTC. Translated, it gives CAISEGSGPPYEQYF.